This T cell receptor (beta chain) originates from a study of CD8 T cells in Susac syndrome. TCR beta sequencing covered blood CD8+ and CD4+ T cells. Negative isolation was used for CD8+ and CD4+ T cells, and FACS enrichment was applied to TEMRA cells. Germline assignment: CDR1 LGHNA and CDR2 YNFKEQ. With 0 bases removed from V and 2 bases from J, the gap between germline ends came to 5 bases. This CDR3 spans 13 amino acids. Random hexamers served to reverse transcribe roughly 0.45 to 1 ug RNA. Across 54 Vbeta and 13 Jbeta, TCR beta CDR3 was amplified with immunoSEQ multiplex PCR. One entry per CDR3 protein results from TCRdb running MiXCR on the immunoSEQ multiplex PCR reads. The top ten hold roughly 0.27% of the sample, which has roughly 80,000 distinct CDR3 sequences, about 93% seen once.

The J gene is TRBJ2-7, the V gene TRBV4-2; D is uncertain. This clonotype originated in a human donor in good health. Specimen: CD8+ T cells from PBMCs. CDR3 protein: CASSQDSTYEQYV. CDR3 coding DNA: TGTGCCAGCAGCCAAGACAGTACCTACGAGCAGTACGTC.